Each of the 14 T cell receptor beta chains below was sequenced from the same sample in a study of cytomegalovirus exposure and HLA in healthy donors. Both 60 Vbeta primers and 13 Jbeta primers went into the PCR. TCRdb keeps only in-frame clones here, not all; method: immunoSEQ multiplex PCR. Of some 100,000 clones in the sample, about two thirds were seen once. Material: PBMCs. These receptor sequences come from a woman in her forties or fifties in good health and CMV-seropositive.

The chain recombines TRBV11-1 with TRBJ2-5, with 8 bases identical to TRBD1. The end of the DNA fits TRBJ2-7 better, so the J call may be wrong. Germline CDR1 SGHAT, CDR2 FQDESV (reference sequence). The CDR3 sequence is 14 residues long. CDR3 amino acids: CASSFSRGRYEQYF. The CDR3 region has the DNA TGTGCCAGCAGCTTTAGCAGGGGGCGATACGAGCAGTACTTC.

This clone showed up just once. V is TRBV5-1 and J is TRBJ2-5; a weak D match, TRBD2 (7 bases). The J call may not be correct, given that the DNA end is closer to TRBJ2-7. CDR3 length: 12 amino acids. CDR1 SGHRS and CDR2 YFSETQ come from the germline V gene. CDR3 protein: CASRGGDYEQYF. The DNA for the CDR3 is TGCGCCAGTAGGGGGGGAGACTACGAGCAGTACTTC.

The rearrangement links TRBV5-1 to TRBJ2-4; tentative D call: TRBD2 (6 bases). Trimming removed 5 bases at V and 0 bases at J, with 15 bases between. This CDR3 has 16 amino acids. Germline CDR1 and CDR2: SGHRS and YFSETQ. The CDR3 coding sequence is TGCGCCAGCAGTCGTCGAAGGGGACTAGCCAAAAACATTCAGTACTTC. Its protein is CASSRRRGLAKNIQYF.

The rearrangement links TRBV28 to TRBJ2-2; D may be TRBD1 (6 bases). This CDR3 is 15 amino acids long. CDR1 MDHEN and CDR2 SYDVKM come from the germline V gene. V lost 2 bases and J lost 4, with 11 bases in between. CDR3 sequence: CASSLDRRSTGELFF. The DNA for the CDR3 is TGTGCCAGCAGTTTAGACAGGCGAAGCACCGGGGAGCTGTTTTTT.

This clone was counted between two and nine times. This sample also contains other DNA sequences that code for the same CDR3. V gene TRBV7-8 combines with J gene TRBJ2-7; 11 bases align to TRBD2. The CDR3 consists of 17 residues. CDR1 is SGHVS and CDR2 is FQNEAQ in the germline V gene. Trimming removed 5 bases from V and 6 bases from J; junction bases left unmatched: 15. The CDR3 sequence is CASSLSRGGSGRAEQYF. The CDR3 coding sequence is TGTGCCAGCAGCCTATCCCGTGGGGGTAGCGGGAGGGCCGAGCAGTACTTC.

The rearrangement links TRBV7-3 to TRBJ2-1; 9 bases map to TRBD1. V gave up 5 bases and J gave up 7 bases; unmatched junction bases: 12. The CDR3 runs 16 residues. Germline V gene lookup returns CDR1 SGHTA and CDR2 FQGTGA. The CDR3 loop reads CASSPNGDRVDNEQFF. The CDR3 region has the DNA TGTGCCAGCAGCCCCAACGGGGACAGGGTGGATAATGAGCAGTTCTTC.

V is TRBV4-2 and J is TRBJ2-3, with 7 bases matching TRBD2. V gave up 3 bases and J gave up 0 bases; unmatched junction bases: 9. CDR3 length: 17 residues. Germline V gives CDR1 LGHNA, CDR2 YNFKEQ. The CDR3: CASSQDLAVTSTDTQYF. The CDR3 DNA reads as TGTGCCAGCAGCCAGGACCTAGCGGTAACTAGCACAGATACGCAGTATTTT.

The chain is built from TRBV10-3 and TRBJ2-1; D not resolved. V was clipped by 7 bases and J by 4 bases, with 8 bases between them. The CDR3 runs to 12 residues. The germline V gene encodes CDR1 ENHRY and CDR2 SYGVKD. DNA of the CDR3: TGTGCCATCAATGACGTGTACAATGAGCAGTTCTTC. Protein product: CAINDVYNEQFF.

This chain connects TRBV9 to TRBJ2-1, with 8 bases lining up with TRBD2. There are 16 residues in the CDR3. J lost 3 bases, V lost 3 bases, and 8 bases had no gene match. Looked up from germline, CDR1 is SGDLS and CDR2 is YYNGEE. The CDR3 region has the DNA TGTGCCAGCAGCGCCCCAAGCGGGAGAGACTACAATGAGCAGTTCTTC. Amino acids: CASSAPSGRDYNEQFF.

This chain links TRBV6-6 with TRBJ1-1; tentative D call: TRBD1 (5 bases). Germline values: CDR1 MNHNY, CDR2 SVGAGI (reference sequence). Trimming pared 7 bases from V and 6 bases from J, leaving 15 bases between. This CDR3 is 13 amino acids long. CDR3 protein: CASTLGHSAEAFF. CDR3 coding DNA: TGTGCCAGCACCCTCGGACATTCAGCTGAAGCTTTCTTT.

V and J are TRBV11-2 and TRBJ2-1, with a tentative D call TRBD2 (6 bases). V was cut by 5 bases and J by 10 bases, with 9 bases left in between. The germline V gene has CDR1 SGHAT and CDR2 FQNNGV. The CDR3 is 11 residues long. In DNA, the CDR3 is TGTGCCAGCAGCCAAGGAGGGGAGCAGTTCTTC. Its translation is CASSQGGEQFF.

The V gene is TRBV6-5, the J gene TRBJ1-1; D uncertain. Per the germline V gene, CDR1 is MNHEY and CDR2 is SVGAGI. There are 14 residues in the CDR3. Trimming left V 2 bases short and J 4 bases short, with 11 bases between. The chain's CDR3 is CASSYTREGTEAFF. DNA for the CDR3: TGTGCCAGCAGTTACACGAGGGAGGGCACTGAAGCTTTCTTT.

The gene calls are TRBV6-5 and TRBJ1-4; 7 positions match TRBD1. The CDR3 sequence is 12 residues long. The junction had 2 bases not matched to a gene; V was cut back by 5 bases and J by 8 bases. Germline assignment: CDR1 MNHEY and CDR2 SVGAGI. In nucleotides, the CDR3 is TGTGCCAGCAGTCGACAGGGAGAAAAACTGTTTTTT. Translation: CASSRQGEKLFF.

The chain combines TRBV7-2 with TRBJ2-7; maybe TRBD1 (6 bases). The CDR3 is 14 amino acids. Germline lookup yields CDR1 SGHTA and CDR2 FQGNSA. V was trimmed by 5 bases and J by 2 bases, leaving 13 bases between them. This CDR3 reads CASSPTGNTYEQYF. DNA of the CDR3: TGTGCCAGCAGCCCAACAGGGAATACCTACGAGCAGTACTTC. The full variable domain, with the rest looked up from reference TRBV7-2 and TRBJ2-7, is GAGVSQSPSNKVTEKGKDVELRCDPISGHTALYWYRQSLGQGLEFLIYFQGNSAPDKSGLPSDRFSAERTGGSVSTLTIQRTQQEDSAVYLCASSPTGNTYEQYFGPGTRLTVT.